The rows below give T cell receptor beta chains drawn from one sample of a study of T-cell memory formation after mild COVID-19. TCRdb ran MiXCR on the 5' RACE reads and lists one entry per CDR3 protein. The sample lists 240,000 or so distinct CDR3 sequences, roughly 10% occurring once. The sample consisted of PBMCs or a T cell subset sorted from them (not recorded which). These TCRs come from a man aged 18 to 30 who had mild COVID-19 (a few samples of this study predate the infection). Cell type and time point are not known. CDR3s include the opening cysteine and the closing phenylalanine or tryptophan. A D gene is named only where the DNA matches it firmly. Expanded clones are given a class, and other clones once, few, many or no size at all.

TRBJ2-2 NA NA TRBV5-1 13 TGCGCCAGCAGGGGCCCCGAGGACGGGGAGCTGTTTTTT CASRGPEDGELFF
TRBJ2-5 NA NA TRBV5-5 13 TGTGCCAGCAGCCGTGACAGGCGAGAGACCCAGTACTTC CASSRDRRETQYF
TRBJ2-5 many NA TRBV12-3/TRBV12-4 16 TGTGCCAGCAGTATACCCATAGGAGCGGCCCAAGAGACCCAGTACTTC CASSIPIGAAQETQYF
TRBJ1-2 NA TRBD1 TRBV7-9 16 TGTGCCAGCAGCCCTTGGGACAGCGGAAGTATGTATGGCTACACCTTC CASSPWDSGSMYGYTF
TRBJ2-6 few NA TRBV20-1 15 TGCAGTGCTCCCTCCGCGGGGTCTTGGGCCAACGTCCTGACTTTC CSAPSAGSWANVLTF
TRBJ2-5 NA NA TRBV5-1 17 TGCGCCAGCAGCTTTTTAGGGGGGCCGAACAACCAAGAGACCCAGTACTTC CASSFLGGPNNQETQYF
TRBJ2-7 few NA TRBV7-6 14 TGTGCCAGCAGCTTGACCGACAGTTCCTACGAGCAGTACTTC CASSLTDSSYEQYF
TRBJ1-2 few TRBD1 TRBV7-2 14 TGTGCCAGCAGCTTATATGACAGGGAGGGTGGCTACACCTTC CASSLYDREGGYTF
TRBJ1-1 NA NA TRBV15 15 TGTGCCACCAGCCTACCGGGACGGCTGAACACTGAAGCTTTCTTT CATSLPGRLNTEAFF
TRBJ1-1 many NA TRBV12-3/TRBV12-4 13 TGTGCCAGCAGTTTTGGGGGGAACACTGAAGCTTTCTTT CASSFGGNTEAFF
TRBJ2-1 NA NA TRBV12-3/TRBV12-4 11 TGTGCCAGCAGTTTAAGAGGTGAGCAGTTCTTC CASSLRGEQFF
TRBJ1-1 many NA TRBV5-4 15 TGTGCCAGCAGCTTCAAATCGGGGGGGGACACTGAAGCTTTCTTT CASSFKSGGDTEAFF
TRBJ2-5 few TRBD2 TRBV6-1 18 TGTGCCAGCAGTGCCCGGACTAGCGGGGGCCTGGCTCAAGAGACCCAGTACTTC CASSARTSGGLAQETQYF
TRBJ1-4 few NA TRBV6-1 14 TGTGCCAGCAGTGAAACAAGAACTAATGAAAAACTGTTTTTT CASSETRTNEKLFF
TRBJ1-1 NA TRBD1 TRBV12-3/TRBV12-4 14 TGTGCCAGCAGTAGGGACAGACAGAACACTGAAGCTTTCTTT CASSRDRQNTEAFF
TRBJ2-3 many NA TRBV4-3 15 TGCGCCAGCAGCCAAGATAACTCGCCGGGGGATACGCAGTATTTT CASSQDNSPGDTQYF
TRBJ1-5 NA NA TRBV6-5 15 TGTGCCAGCAGAACCGGGGCCCGGAGCAATCAGCCCCAGCATTTT CASRTGARSNQPQHF
TRBJ1-6 NA NA TRBV19 14 TGTGCCAGTAGTATCGAGGGGGTTTACTCACCCCTCCACTTT CASSIEGVYSPLHF
TRBJ2-3 few NA TRBV7-3 13 TGTGCCAGCAGCTTTGGTGGTGGCGATACGCAGTATTTT CASSFGGGDTQYF
TRBJ2-7 NA TRBD2 TRBV5-1 17 TGCGCCAGCAGAGCCGGACTAGCGGGGGGGCAAGAAGGATCGCAGTACTTC CASRAGLAGGQEGSQYF
TRBJ2-1 NA NA TRBV7-3 16 TGTGCCAGCAGTCCGGGGACATTCTCGGGGTACAATGAGCAGTTCTTC CASSPGTFSGYNEQFF
TRBJ2-3 many NA TRBV12-3/TRBV12-4 15 TGTGCCAGCAGTTCCGGGGGGCCCCACACAGATACGCAGTATTTT CASSSGGPHTDTQYF
TRBJ2-3 many NA TRBV5-1 14 TGCGCCAGCAGCTTGGCTGACCTCGGGGATACGCAGTATTTT CASSLADLGDTQYF
TRBJ1-3 few NA TRBV4-3 13 TGCGCCAGCAGCCAGGACCTTCGGAACACCATATATTTT CASSQDLRNTIYF
TRBJ2-3 few NA TRBV9 13 TGTGCCAGCAGCGTAGAGGGGACAGATACGCAGTATTTT CASSVEGTDTQYF
TRBJ2-3 NA TRBD1 TRBV14 15 TGTGCCAGCAGCCGATGGACAGGGCGAACAGATACGCAGTATTTT CASSRWTGRTDTQYF
TRBJ2-4 few NA TRBV6-6 16 TGTGCCAGCAGTTACTCGTCGATTGGGACCCTCGACATTCAGTACTTC CASSYSSIGTLDIQYF
TRBJ2-4 many NA TRBV5-1 13 TGCGCCAGCAGCGTACTAGGAGGAAACATTCAGTACTTC CASSVLGGNIQYF
TRBJ2-5 few NA TRBV5-1 14 TGCGCCAGCAGAGTCGGGACCCTGCAAGAGACCCAGTACTTC CASRVGTLQETQYF
TRBJ1-2 NA TRBD1 TRBV10-3 16 TGTGCCATCAGTGAGTTTCCGGGACAGCGTAACTATGGCTACACCTTC CAISEFPGQRNYGYTF
TRBJ2-7 NA NA TRBV4-3 14 TGCGCCAGCAGCCAAGGGGCAGGGTATTACGAGCAGTACTTC CASSQGAGYYEQYF
TRBJ1-2 NA NA TRBV9 15 TGTGCCAGCAGCGTAGCTGAGAGCGCTAACTATGGCTACACCTTC CASSVAESANYGYTF
TRBJ2-7 few NA TRBV6-2/TRBV6-3 15 TGTGCCAGCACCCGGGCGGGATTACTCTCCTACGAGCAGTACTTC CASTRAGLLSYEQYF
TRBJ2-7 NA NA TRBV20-1 15 TGCAGTGCCAGCGGGGGGGGACAGGGCTCCTACGAGCAGTACTTC CSASGGGQGSYEQYF
TRBJ1-2 NA NA TRBV18 15 TGTGCCAGCTCACCGGTAATGGCCACACACTATGGCTACACCTTC CASSPVMATHYGYTF
TRBJ2-1 many NA TRBV4-2 12 TGTGCCTCCTCAGGGTCCTACAATGAGCAGTTCTTC CASSGSYNEQFF
TRBJ1-2 many NA TRBV5-1 15 TGCGCCAGCAGCCCGGACGCGAGCAGGATCTATGGCTACACCTTC CASSPDASRIYGYTF
TRBJ2-3 NA TRBD2 TRBV29-1 14 TGCAGCGTTCGTAGCGGGGGGGGCACAGATACGCAGTATTTT CSVRSGGGTDTQYF
TRBJ1-4 NA TRBD1 TRBV6-5 17 TGTGCCAGCAGTTTTCGGACAGGGGGGAGCACTAATGAAAAACTGTTTTTT CASSFRTGGSTNEKLFF
TRBJ2-5 few NA TRBV12-3/TRBV12-4 15 TGTGCCAGCACCGGGGGTGGTTCGATACAAGAGACCCAGTACTTC CASTGGGSIQETQYF
TRBJ2-1 few TRBD2 TRBV11-2 17 TGTGCCAGCAGCCCACGCCCGCTAGCGGGGGGCCCGGGGGAGCAGTTCTTC CASSPRPLAGGPGEQFF
TRBJ2-7 NA NA TRBV5-1 13 TGCGCCAGCAGCTTTTCTGGGGGCGACGAGCAGTACTTC CASSFSGGDEQYF
TRBJ2-3 few NA TRBV7-3 13 TGTGCCAGCAGCTTAGCCCAAGCTGATACGCAGTATTTT CASSLAQADTQYF
TRBJ1-1 few NA TRBV6-1 13 TGTGCCAGCAGCCTAGAGGGGGGAGTTGAAGCTTTCTTT CASSLEGGVEAFF
TRBJ2-5 NA TRBD2 TRBV7-6 16 TGTGCCAGCAGCCTGGGGACTAGCGGTGGGGTAGGGACCCAGTACTTC CASSLGTSGGVGTQYF
TRBJ2-3 many NA TRBV7-2 13 TGTGCCAGCAGCCAGGTTTACACAGATACGCAGTATTTT CASSQVYTDTQYF
TRBJ2-5 NA TRBD2 TRBV7-2 14 TGTGCCAGCAGCTTTGAACGGGGGGTGGGGACCCAGTACTTC CASSFERGVGTQYF
TRBJ2-7 NA TRBD1 TRBV2 13 TGTGCCAGCAGAAGAGACAGGGCCGACGAGCAGTACTTC CASRRDRADEQYF
TRBJ2-5 few NA TRBV9 12 TGTGCCAGCAGCCCACAAGGTTTCGCCCAGTACTTC CASSPQGFAQYF
TRBJ2-2 many NA TRBV5-1 15 TGCGCCAGCAGCACTGGGACGGTGAACACCGGGGAGCTGTTTTTT CASSTGTVNTGELFF
TRBJ2-2 few NA TRBV12-3/TRBV12-4 13 TGTGCCAGCAGTTTAGCGGTAGGCGGGGAGCTGTTTTTT CASSLAVGGELFF
TRBJ2-1 NA NA TRBV7-9 14 TGTGCCAGCACTCAACAGGACTCCTACAATGAGCAGTTCTTC CASTQQDSYNEQFF